This T cell receptor (beta chain) stems from a study of blood T cell repertoires in COVID-19. Overall study: Samples taken during acute and convalescent COVID-19 were collected in the United States, Italy and Spain.

Some clones are missing from TCRdb's copy, which holds only in-frame ones; the method was immunoSEQ multiplex PCR. This table holds about 130,000 clones, around 75% found once. This clone appeared a single time. Germline V lookup: CDR1 LNHDA, CDR2 SQIVND (reference sequence). The trim removed 3 bases at V and 1 base at J, leaving 6 bases unmatched. The length of the CDR3 is 16 residues. The specimen was peripheral blood. The source of this sequence is a woman aged 65 to 85 with COVID-19, enrolled during active disease. The rearrangement uses TRBV19 and TRBJ1-1; 9 positions match TRBD1. CDR3 in amino acids: CASSITGGAWNTEAFF. CDR3 sequence (DNA): TGTGCCAGTAGTATTACAGGGGGCGCTTGGAACACTGAAGCTTTCTTT. Full variable domain (missing parts from reference TRBV19 and TRBJ1-1): DGGITQSPKYLFRKEGQNVTLSCEQNLNHDAMYWYRQDPGQGLRLIYYSQIVNDFQKGDIAEGYSVSREKKESFPLTVTSAQKNPTAFYLCASSITGGAWNTEAFFGQGTRLTVV.